Listed here is a single T cell receptor beta chain. There is no known antigen for this receptor. No base qualities exist here, and no much larger clone lies one base off it. Ends trimmed: V by 4 bases, J by 6 bases; bases unmatched to a gene: 11. CDR1 is given as SGHRS and CDR2 as YFSETQ, both from the germline V gene. The CDR3 holds 16 amino acids from the cysteine to the phenylalanine. The retained sequence is limited to the CDR3, 48 bases, with the frame set at the first base. TCRbeta CDR3 regions were amplified from genomic DNA using the immunoSEQ Assay, a bias-controlled multiplex PCR. As for the authors' bioinformatics: Within the assay, amplification of reference gene primers was used to estimate how many nucleated cells each sample contained. To quantify the absolute abundance of each unique TCRbeta CDR3 rearrangement, sequence reads were collapsed and filtered. For each sample, productive Simpson clonality was calculated as the square root of Simpson's diversity index over productive rearrangements. Drawn from immuneACCESS, this table holds only the in-frame rearrangements with V and J called that TCRdb kept. Clones are partly lost; checked studies trace under half to an unresolved V gene and leave the rest unexplained. The V and J calls and clone size come from that table; D and trimming were worked out from the DNA. For this sample the table gives 200,000 to 250,000 clones, of which 85% to 90% were detected only once. The leading ten clones occupy about 1.6% of the sample.

Participants in the prospective study were aged about 18 to 89 years, lived in 20 to 30 United States geographic areas, and enrolled through a virtual design. To assign participants to cohorts, the prospective study relied on clinical history that participants themselves reported in a screening survey and a study questionnaire. Recovered participants in ImmuneRACE Cohort 3 were defined as having two consecutive negative NP/OP PCR tests, clearance from a healthcare professional, or resolution of symptoms. Mobile phlebotomists in the prospective study collected whole blood, serum and a nasopharyngeal or oropharyngeal swab from every participant. Additional blood draws and questionnaires over an approximately two-month period could optionally be provided by prospective study participants. Before DNA extraction, blood samples from the prospective study were shipped at room temperature or frozen. This entry comes from a study of blood T cell repertoires in COVID-19 (TCRdb year 2020). Regarding the complete study: The collaborator samples originated in the United States, Italy and Spain and spanned the acute and convalescent phases of COVID-19. The material from the prospective study consisted of cDNA or gDNA derived from T cells, B-cell-depleted T cells, or PBMCs. Subjects who had been exposed to COVID-19, were actively infected with it, or had recovered from it provided the deeply sampled blood TCRbeta repertoires that made up the dataset. The repertoires were released in a freely available public database intended as a resource for research on the immune response to SARS-CoV-2. The samples were drawn from the first 160 participants of the ongoing ImmuneRACE study and from about 1,200 subjects provided by 6 global collaborators. Sample metadata almost always included a de-identified subject ID, COVID-19 status, age in years and sex. Where available, HLA class I and class II types were obtained from metadata supplied by the sample provider rather than from assay-based typing.

What the work shows at the level of the full study, not this receptor alone: How much clinical and demographic metadata was included differed by source and by participant, and the metadata was provided uncurated.

This receptor was taken from a woman between 50 and 59 years old who had recovered from COVID-19. The chain uses TRBV5-1 and TRBJ1-1; TRBD1 lines up with 11 middle nucleotides. The sequenced sample consisted of PBMCs or T cells enriched from blood (not recorded which). The nucleotide sequence is TGCGCCAGCAGCCTACTCACCGGGACAGGGGGGTCTGAAGCTTTCTTT. This translates into CASSLLTGTGGSEAFF.